The 21 T cell receptor beta chains below all came from one sample that was sequenced in a study of shared clonotypes between healthy human individuals. The data were produced by immunoSEQ multiplex PCR, yet TCRdb's version contains in-frame clones alone and is incomplete. The table lists some 740,000 clones, about 91% of them singletons, with 24% in the top ten. Terminally differentiated effector memory CD45RA+ cells were excluded from the naive CD8 cells, which were CD45RO-negative and positively selected for CCR7. The specimen sequenced was naive CD8+ T cells sorted from blood. The receptor set was obtained from a man under 40 in good health.

This chain uses TRBV29-1 with TRBJ2-4, with 8 bases that match TRBD2. Germline V gene sequence: CDR1 SQVTM, CDR2 ANQGSEA. The CDR3 covers 14 residues. Trimming cost V 4 bases and J 6 bases; bases outside gene matches: 8. In DNA form, the CDR3 reads TGCAGCGTTGGTGGGGCTAGCGGGTCAAACATTCAGTACTTC. Protein: CSVGGASGSNIQYF.

The chain joins TRBV2 to TRBJ1-1; D may be TRBD1 (5 bases). Germline CDR1 SNHLY, CDR2 FYNNEI. The germline V and J ends were trimmed by 11 bases and 6 bases, with 13 bases remaining between them. The CDR3 is made up of 11 amino acids. The CDR3: CAAQNRPEAFF. In nucleotides, the CDR3 is TGTGCCGCCCAAAACAGGCCTGAAGCTTTCTTT.

J is TRBJ2-1 and V is TRBV4-1, with a tentative D call TRBD2 (6 bases). The CDR3 spans 17 residues. Per the germline V gene, CDR1 is MGHRA and CDR2 is YSYEKL. The V end was cut by 1 base, the J end by 5 bases, with 18 bases between. CDR3 amino acids: CASSQGTIASPDNEQFF. The CDR3 DNA sequence: TGCGCCAGCAGCCAAGGGACTATTGCATCCCCGGACAATGAGCAGTTCTTC.

The V gene is TRBV30, the J gene TRBJ2-1; 7 bases align to TRBD2. This CDR3 has 14 residues. Germline V gene data show CDR1 as GTSNPN and CDR2 as SVGIG (reference sequence). With 0 bases clipped from V and 7 bases from J, the junction kept 6 bases outside the gene matches. The CDR3 coding sequence is TGTGCCTGGAGTGTACCGGGGGGATGGAATGAGCAGTTCTTC. Amino acids: CAWSVPGGWNEQFF.

This sequence joins TRBV29-1 and TRBJ2-3; D is unclear. V was pared by 7 bases and J by 1 base, with 9 bases between. This CDR3 spans 12 amino acids. Germline-derived CDR1 and CDR2 are SQVTM and ANQGSEA. CDR3 protein: CSGFLGTDTQYF. CDR3 DNA: TGCAGCGGATTCCTTGGCACAGATACGCAGTATTTT.

V gene TRBV19 combines with J gene TRBJ2-1, with 9 bases matching TRBD2. In germline, CDR1 is LNHDA, CDR2 SQIVND (reference sequence). The trim removed 0 bases at V and 8 bases at J, leaving 8 bases unmatched. This CDR3 spans 16 amino acids. The CDR3 reads CASSIDQDLAGHEQFF. The CDR3 DNA reads as TGTGCCAGTAGTATAGATCAGGACCTAGCGGGACATGAGCAGTTCTTC.

The chain employs TRBV13 and TRBJ2-7; tentatively, D is TRBD2 (6 bases). V dropped 2 bases and J dropped 0 bases, with 8 bases sitting between them. The CDR3 loop spans 14 amino acids. Germline values: CDR1 PRHDT, CDR2 FYEKMQ (reference sequence). The CDR3 protein is CASSLHGSSYEQYF. CDR3 DNA: TGTGCCAGCAGCTTACACGGGAGCTCCTACGAGCAGTACTTC.

V and J are TRBV6-5 and TRBJ1-5, with a weak D call TRBD1 (6 bases). The CDR3 is 13 residues long. The germline V gene has CDR1 MNHEY and CDR2 SVGAGI. V shed 7 bases and J shed 6 bases, with 13 bases lying between them. Written as DNA, the CDR3 is TGTGCCAGCAATCAGGGGTTCGGTCAGCCCCAGCATTTT. Encoded protein: CASNQGFGQPQHF.

The chain links TRBV19 to TRBJ2-7; D is ambiguous. CDR1 is LNHDA, CDR2 SQIVND, per germline (reference sequence). Trimming removed 3 bases at V and 3 bases at J, with 15 bases between. The CDR3 sequence is 15 residues long. The CDR3: CASSIGDSGGYEQYF. CDR3 nucleotide sequence: TGTGCCAGTAGTATCGGCGACTCCGGCGGCTACGAGCAGTACTTC. Full variable domain (missing parts from reference TRBV19 and TRBJ2-7): DGGITQSPKYLFRKEGQNVTLSCEQNLNHDAMYWYRQDPGQGLRLIYYSQIVNDFQKGDIAEGYSVSREKKESFPLTVTSAQKNPTAFYLCASSIGDSGGYEQYFGPGTRLTVT.

The chain couples TRBV9 to TRBJ2-2, with no clear D. Germline loops: CDR1 SGDLS, CDR2 YYNGEE. V lost 0 bases and J lost 0, with 9 bases in between. The CDR3 runs to 16 residues. The CDR3 here is CASSVDPTTNTGELFF. In nucleotides, the CDR3 is TGTGCCAGCAGCGTAGATCCGACAACGAACACCGGGGAGCTGTTTTTT.

The sample holds one count of this clone. The chain combines TRBV27 with TRBJ1-2; 9 bases map to TRBD1. This CDR3 spans 16 amino acids. Per the germline V gene, CDR1 is MNHEY and CDR2 is SMNVEV (reference sequence). The ends lost 5 bases at V and 3 bases at J; junction bases unmatched: 10. CDR3 in amino acids: CASSRSWDRADYGYTF. The CDR3 bases are TGTGCCAGCAGTCGAAGCTGGGACAGGGCCGACTATGGCTACACCTTC.

The rearrangement joins TRBV7-6 to TRBJ2-1, with TRBD1 matching 7 bases. CDR3 length: 17 residues. The V segment lost 4 bases and the J segment 12 bases; nucleotides outside the gene matches: 21. CDR1 and CDR2 (germline): SGHVS, FNYEAQ. The CDR3 here is CASSSNVQGIALSGQFF. Written as DNA, the CDR3 is TGTGCCAGCAGCTCTAATGTACAGGGGATTGCTCTTTCAGGGCAGTTCTTC.

This chain links TRBV10-3 with TRBJ1-1; no firm D call. CDR3 size: 12 residues. Germline V CDR1 and CDR2: ENHRY, SYGVKD. V lost 8 bases to trimming and J lost 0 bases, with 7 bases between them. The CDR3 is CAIEVVNTEAFF. The DNA of the CDR3 is TGTGCCATCGAGGTGGTGAACACTGAAGCTTTCTTT.

The chain uses TRBV5-1 and TRBJ2-5; no clear D gene. The CDR3 is 13 residues long. Germline lookup yields CDR1 SGHRS and CDR2 YFSETQ. Trimming took 5 bases from V and 1 from J, leaving 9 bases between them. DNA of the CDR3: TGCGCCAGCAGAGCCAGCACCCAAGAGACCCAGTACTTC. This encodes CASRASTQETQYF.

The V call is TRBV11-2, the J call TRBJ2-5, with D unresolved. V was shortened by 3 bases and J by 9 bases, with 5 bases between the two germline ends. The CDR3 is 10 amino acids. Germline lookup yields CDR1 SGHAT and CDR2 FQNNGV. The CDR3 protein is CASSFTAQYF. In DNA, the CDR3 is TGTGCCAGCAGCTTCACAGCCCAGTACTTC. Using reference TRBV11-2 and TRBJ2-5 for the parts outside the CDR3, the full variable domain is EAGVAQSPRYKIIEKRQSVAFWCNPISGHATLYWYQQILGQGPKLLIQFQNNGVVDDSQLPKDRFSAERLKGVDSTLKIQPAKLEDSAVYLCASSFTAQYFGPGTRLLVL.

This clone has only one observation. V is TRBV7-8 and J is TRBJ2-3, with 10 positions matching TRBD2. The V and J ends lost 3 bases and 5 bases, in that order; junction bases with no gene match: 8. The germline V gene has CDR1 SGHVS and CDR2 FQNEAQ. The CDR3 consists of 16 residues. CDR3 nucleotide sequence: TGTGCCAGCAGCTTTCTAGCGGGAGATGGTGAAGATACGCAGTATTTT. Its protein product is CASSFLAGDGEDTQYF. Supplemented by reference TRBV7-8 and TRBJ2-3, the full variable domain reads GAGVSQSPRYKVAKRGQDVALRCDPISGHVSLFWYQQALGQGPEFLTYFQNEAQLDKSGLPSDRFFAERPEGSVSTLKIQRTQQEDSAVYLCASSFLAGDGEDTQYFGPGTRLTVL.

The chain has TRBV7-2 and TRBJ2-5; unclear D gene. V lost 1 base and J 5 bases, leaving 8 bases between the germline ends. The CDR3 is 13 residues long. Per germline, CDR1 SGHTA and CDR2 FQGNSA. This chain's CDR3 is CASSLEYDETQYF. DNA for the CDR3: TGTGCCAGCAGCTTAGAGTATGACGAGACCCAGTACTTC.

The chain uses TRBV6-5 and TRBJ1-2; the D is unclear. CDR3 length: 14 amino acids. V gave up 2 bases and J gave up 0 bases, with 7 bases separating them. Germline loops: CDR1 MNHEY, CDR2 SVGAGI. CDR3 residues: CASSYGDANYGYTF. The CDR3 region has the DNA TGTGCCAGCAGTTACGGAGATGCTAACTATGGCTACACCTTC.

The V gene is TRBV4-2, the J gene TRBJ2-7, with D maybe TRBD1 (6 bases). V gave up 3 bases and J gave up 5 bases, with 20 bases separating them. The CDR3 runs 16 residues. Germline loops: CDR1 LGHNA, CDR2 YNFKEQ. The DNA of the CDR3 is TGTGCCAGCAGCCAGAACAGGGTCGTCGCCTTAAACGAGCAGTACTTC. Translated, it gives CASSQNRVVALNEQYF.

This chain links TRBV5-5 with TRBJ1-1, with no clear D. The CDR3 sequence is 19 residues long. V was trimmed by 0 bases and J by 1 base, leaving 22 bases between them. Germline V gene sequence: CDR1 SGHKS, CDR2 YYEKEE (reference sequence). Here the CDR3 reads CASSLGPVGTSPQNTEAFF. In nucleotides, the CDR3 is TGTGCCAGCAGCTTGGGGCCAGTTGGAACATCTCCACAGAACACTGAAGCTTTCTTT.

The V call is TRBV9, the J call TRBJ2-3; D gene unclear. Germline CDR1 is SGDLS and CDR2 is YYNGEE. CDR3 length: 13 residues. V lost 3 bases and J lost 5, with 10 bases in between. The CDR3 sequence is CASSGDSGDTQYF. The CDR3 DNA follows: TGTGCCAGCAGCGGCGACTCTGGAGATACGCAGTATTTT.